In this sample, the clone carrying this T cell receptor beta chain turned up many times. The entry originates in a study of patients and donors after allogeneic stem cell transplantation. The CDR3 length is 13 residues. Trimming left V 3 bases short and J 4 bases short, with 4 bases between. The germline gives CDR1 LGHDT, CDR2 YNNKEL (reference sequence). TCRdb re-derived calls from the RT-PCR reads in MiXCR, one entry per CDR3 protein. The profile covers 20,000 or so distinct CDR3 sequences, with approximately 5% appearing a single time and about 40% taken by the ten largest. The chain uses TRBV3-1 and TRBJ2-6; no clear D. This receptor was obtained from a human donor who was either an allogeneic HSCT recipient or a stem cell or donor lymphocyte infusion donor (not recorded which). It is not recorded whose cells these are; they may come from a transplant donor. The sample taken for sequencing was blood, either unsorted or a sorted T cell fraction (not recorded which). The CDR3: CASSQWGANVLTF. In DNA form, the CDR3 reads TGTGCCAGCAGCCAGTGGGGGGCCAACGTCCTGACTTTC.